This entry lists 20 T cell receptor beta chains sequenced from one sample in a study of PD-1 blockade in mismatch repair-deficient tumors. Method: immunoSEQ multiplex PCR; TCRdb's copy keeps in-frame clones and lacks some. The repertoire holds over 60,000 clones, with approximately 88% as singletons. Specimen: peripheral blood, collected 52 weeks after starting pembrolizumab. The receptors here all came from an adult with mismatch repair-deficient cancer.

The chain employs TRBV7-8 and TRBJ2-4; tentative D call: TRBD1 (7 bases). The CDR3 length is 16 residues. The ends were cut back, 4 bases at V and 1 base at J, with 14 bases in the middle. Germline-derived CDR1 and CDR2 are SGHVS and FQNEAQ. The CDR3 loop reads CASSSTAGGAKNIQYF. As DNA, the CDR3 is TGTGCCAGCAGCTCAACCGCAGGGGGGGCCAAAAACATTCAGTACTTC.

The chain combines TRBV5-4 with TRBJ2-6; the D is unclear. CDR3 length: 17 amino acids. V dropped 3 bases and J dropped 0 bases, with 13 bases sitting between them. Germline CDR1 and CDR2: SGHNT and YYREEE (reference sequence). CDR3 loop: CASSSGGRSSGANVLTF. In DNA, the CDR3 is TGTGCCAGCAGCTCGGGTGGACGGAGCTCTGGGGCCAACGTCCTGACTTTC.

V is TRBV11-2 and J is TRBJ1-5; weak D call: TRBD1 (5 bases). The CDR3 contains 16 residues. Germline V CDR1 and CDR2: SGHAT, FQNNGV. Trimming took off 5 bases at V and 2 bases at J, with 16 bases between the two ends. This CDR3 is CASSRDPGRGNQPQHF. The DNA of the CDR3 is TGTGCCAGCAGCCGAGACCCAGGGAGAGGCAATCAGCCCCAGCATTTT.

V gene TRBV15 combines with J gene TRBJ1-2, with TRBD1 as a possible D gene (6 bases). Germline CDR1 LNHNV, CDR2 YYDKDF (reference sequence). This CDR3 has 16 residues. Trimming cost V 0 bases and J 8 bases, with 19 bases left between them. Here the CDR3 DNA reads TGTGCCACCAGCAGAGACATATCGGGGGCCCTGGGGGGCTACACCTTC. It encodes CATSRDISGALGGYTF. Filled out from reference TRBV15 and TRBJ1-2, the complete variable domain reads DAMVIQNPRYQVTQFGKPVTLSCSQTLNHNVMYWYQQKSSQAPKLLFHYYDKDFNNEADTPDNFQSRRPNTSFCFLDIRSPGLGDTAMYLCATSRDISGALGGYTFGSGTRLTVV.

The chain employs TRBV28 and TRBJ2-2, with D possibly TRBD1 on 5 matching bases. Trimming removed 3 bases from V and 2 bases from J, with 16 bases in between. This CDR3 is built from 17 residues. CDR1 and CDR2 from the germline V gene are MDHEN and SYDVKM. This CDR3 is CASSFYPRTSNTGELFF. The CDR3 DNA reads TGTGCCAGCAGTTTCTATCCCCGGACAAGCAACACCGGGGAGCTGTTTTTT.

V is TRBV7-9 and J is TRBJ2-7, with D perhaps TRBD2 (5 bases). The CDR3 runs 15 residues. Germline V gives CDR1 SEHNR, CDR2 FQNEAQ (reference sequence). The V end lost 3 bases, the J end lost 0 bases, and 12 bases lay between the germline ends. This CDR3 reads CASSLQPGYSYEQYF. The CDR3 coding sequence is TGTGCCAGCAGCTTGCAACCGGGGTACTCCTACGAGCAGTACTTC.

The chain uses TRBV6-6 and TRBJ1-5; D is ambiguous. Per the germline V gene, CDR1 is MNHNY and CDR2 is SVGAGI (reference sequence). V was shortened by 3 bases and J by 0 bases, with 6 bases between the two germline ends. This CDR3 contains 14 residues. CDR3 nucleotides: TGTGCCAGCAGTTATCAAGCTAGCAATCAGCCCCAGCATTTT. It translates to CASSYQASNQPQHF.

The chain uses TRBV28 and TRBJ2-5, with a possible D match to TRBD2 (5 bases). Germline assignment: CDR1 MDHEN and CDR2 SYDVKM. This CDR3 spans 12 amino acids. V lost 9 bases, J lost 9 bases, and 17 bases lay in between. DNA for the CDR3: TGTGCCAGAAACCTACTAGAGATGTCCCAGTACTTC. This translates into CARNLLEMSQYF.

The V call is TRBV19, the J call TRBJ2-7; weak D call: TRBD1 (6 bases). This CDR3 has 14 amino acids. Trimming pared 3 bases from V and 4 bases from J, leaving 13 bases between. CDR1 is LNHDA and CDR2 is SQIVND in the germline V gene (reference sequence). CDR3 loop: CASSMTQGGYEQYF. The CDR3 coding sequence is TGTGCCAGTAGTATGACACAGGGCGGTTACGAGCAGTACTTC.

The genes are TRBV5-6 and TRBJ1-1, with TRBD1 matching over 8 bases. With 3 bases clipped from V and 7 bases from J, the junction kept 8 bases outside the gene matches. This CDR3 region has 14 residues. Germline loops: CDR1 SGHDT, CDR2 YYEEEE. CDR3 sequence reads: CASSWRQGFGEAFF. CDR3 nucleotides: TGTGCCAGCAGCTGGAGACAGGGGTTTGGTGAAGCTTTCTTT.

The sample holds a few counts of this clone. This chain joins TRBV7-9 and TRBJ2-7; 9 bases line up with TRBD1. The CDR3 length is 15 residues. Germline V lookup: CDR1 SEHNR, CDR2 FQNEAQ (reference sequence). V dropped 6 bases and J dropped 3; count of bases not matched to a gene: 9. The CDR3 nucleotides are TGTGCCAGCAGTCATACGGGACAGGGTATCTACGAGCAGTACTTC. This codes for CASSHTGQGIYEQYF.

V usage is TRBV19 and J usage is TRBJ2-1, with D possibly TRBD2 on 6 matching bases. Trimming pared 5 bases from V and 7 bases from J, leaving 9 bases between. This CDR3 has 12 amino acids. The germline CDR1 and CDR2 sequences are LNHDA and SQIVND (reference sequence). CDR3 sequence (DNA): TGTGCCAGTAGTTCAGGGAGGAATGAGCAGTTCTTC. It codes for CASSSGRNEQFF.

This chain uses TRBV5-6 with TRBJ2-7; D not certain. Germline values: CDR1 SGHDT, CDR2 YYEEEE. The CDR3 runs 14 residues. V lost 0 bases and J lost 5, with 12 bases in between. The CDR3 is CASSLVQLRNEQYF. The DNA of the CDR3 is TGTGCCAGCAGCTTGGTTCAGTTAAGGAACGAGCAGTACTTC.

The gene calls are TRBV9 and TRBJ2-2, with TRBD2 matching over 9 bases. The CDR3 runs to 16 residues. Germline CDR1 and CDR2: SGDLS and YYNGEE. Trimming took 6 bases from V and 6 from J; bases not matched to a gene: 12. The CDR3 sequence: CASNSFSGSPPGELFF. Written as DNA, the CDR3 is TGTGCCAGCAACTCGTTTAGCGGGAGCCCCCCCGGGGAGCTGTTTTTT.

The genes are TRBV11-2 and TRBJ2-3, with 10 bases matching TRBD1. In germline, CDR1 is SGHAT, CDR2 FQNNGV. The ends lost 6 bases at V and 15 bases at J; junction bases unmatched: 12. CDR3 length: 13 residues. The CDR3 here is CASRFMDRGRNYF. The CDR3 region has the DNA TGTGCCAGCAGGTTCATGGACAGGGGGAGAAATTATTTT.

V gene TRBV5-1 combines with J gene TRBJ2-2, with 7 bases aligning to TRBD1. The V gene's germline CDR1 is SGHRS and CDR2 YFSETQ. There are 15 residues in the CDR3. V lost 4 bases to trimming and J lost 3 bases; unmatched junction nucleotides: 6. The CDR3 reads CASSTRGLDTGELFF. The CDR3 DNA follows: TGCGCCAGCAGCACCAGGGGGTTGGACACCGGGGAGCTGTTTTTT.

This rearrangement joins TRBV7-8 to TRBJ2-7; 9 nucleotides match TRBD1. V was clipped by 5 bases and J by 0 bases; unmatched bases: 8. Germline V gene sequence: CDR1 SGHVS, CDR2 FQNEAQ. This CDR3 is built from 16 residues. CDR3 in amino acids: CASSKFGQGSSYEQYF. As DNA, the CDR3 is TGTGCCAGCAGCAAATTCGGACAGGGGAGCTCCTACGAGCAGTACTTC.

In its sample, this clone was seen once. The CDR3: CASSPIGANTDTQYF. DNA for the CDR3: TGTGCCAGCAGCCCCATTGGGGCCAACACAGATACGCAGTATTTT. V is TRBV11-2 and J is TRBJ2-3; tentative D call: TRBD1 (5 bases). Per the germline V gene, CDR1 is SGHAT and CDR2 is FQNNGV. V lost 5 bases and J lost 2, with 14 bases in between. The CDR3 extends over 15 amino acids.

This rearrangement joins TRBV21-1 to TRBJ1-1; the DNA was not compared with TRBD1, the D call given in the table. TRBV21-1 is assigned pseudogene status. There are 14 residues in the CDR3. Written as DNA, the CDR3 is TGTGCCAGCAGCAAAGACAGGGTGAACACTGAAGCTTTCTTT. It encodes CASSKDRVNTEAFF.

V gene TRBV6-5 combines with J gene TRBJ1-2; D is unresolved. Trimming cost V 5 bases and J 4 bases, with 8 bases left between them. The germline V gene encodes CDR1 MNHEY and CDR2 SVGAGI. The CDR3 length is 12 residues. The CDR3 region is CASSPDFYGYTF. CDR3 DNA: TGTGCCAGCAGTCCGGACTTCTATGGCTACACCTTC.